What follows are 9 T cell receptor beta chains derived from one specimen sequenced in a study of blood T cell repertoires in COVID-19. TCRdb keeps only in-frame clones here, not all; method: immunoSEQ multiplex PCR. The repertoire holds 300,000 to 400,000 clones, about 87% seen once, with approximately 2.9% in the top ten. The sequenced sample consisted of peripheral blood. The receptors derive from a human donor in a cohort sampled during active COVID-19.

Points on this clone: The same CDR3 also results from other DNA sequences found in this sample. The V and J genes are TRBV5-4 and TRBJ2-5; 7 bases are a match to TRBD1. Germline CDR1 is SGHNT and CDR2 is YYREEE (reference sequence). CDR3 length: 14 residues. J lost 3 bases, V lost 3 bases, and 5 bases had no gene match. The CDR3 nucleotides are TGTGCCAGCAGCTCACCCACAGGGGAAGAGACCCAGTACTTC. This codes for CASSSPTGEETQYF. The full variable domain, rest sourced from reference TRBV5-4 and TRBJ2-5, is ETGVTQSPTHLIKTRGQQVTLRCSSQSGHNTVSWYQQALGQGPQFIFQYYREEENGRGNFPPRFSGLQFPNYSSELNVNALELDDSALYLCASSSPTGEETQYFGPGTRLLVL.

This clone was recorded only once. The gene calls are TRBV7-3 and TRBJ1-3; 8 bases are a match to TRBD1. The CDR3 contains 15 residues. Trimming removed 2 bases from V and 4 bases from J; junction bases left unmatched: 4. CDR1 is SGHTA, CDR2 FQGTGA, per germline. The CDR3: CASSLSGGIGNTIYF. The CDR3 nucleotides read TGTGCCAGCAGCTTATCAGGGGGCATCGGAAACACCATATATTTT.

To note about this clone: Distinct nucleotide sequences in the sample also encode this CDR3. This rearrangement joins TRBV15 to TRBJ2-3, with no clear D. This CDR3 comprises 13 residues. Germline V gene lookup returns CDR1 LNHNV and CDR2 YYDKDF (reference sequence). The V gene lost 0 bases and the J gene lost 5 bases, with 6 bases spanning the gap. This CDR3 is CATSRDRGDTQYF. DNA for the CDR3: TGTGCCACCAGCAGAGACCGCGGAGATACGCAGTATTTT.

J is TRBJ1-6 and V is TRBV2, with D maybe TRBD1 (5 bases). Trimming removed 5 bases from V and 0 bases from J, with 17 bases in between. In germline, CDR1 is SNHLY, CDR2 FYNNEI. The CDR3 is made up of 18 amino acids. The CDR3 coding sequence is TGTGCCAGCAGTATAGGGGTGGGCGGCAGCTCCTATAATTCACCCCTCCACTTT. It codes for CASSIGVGGSSYNSPLHF.

The chain employs TRBV3-1 (or the pseudogene TRBV3-2) and TRBJ1-5; unclear D gene. Germline assignment: CDR1 LGHDT and CDR2 YNNKEL (reference sequence). Trimming cost V 4 bases and J 8 bases, with 15 bases left between them. The CDR3 length is 14 residues. CDR3 protein: CASSPTAGSEPQHF. DNA for the CDR3: TGTGCCAGCAGCCCGACGGCGGGTAGCGAGCCCCAGCATTTT.

The J gene is TRBJ2-5, the V gene TRBV19; D is possibly TRBD1 (5 bases). Trimming stripped 2 bases from V and 2 bases from J, with 12 bases between. This CDR3 region has 15 residues. Germline CDR1 and CDR2: LNHDA and SQIVND (reference sequence). Written as DNA, the CDR3 is TGTGCCAGTAGTATAAGATTCGACAGTCAAGAGACCCAGTACTTC. Amino acids: CASSIRFDSQETQYF.

A remark on this clone: The sample has other DNA sequences that encode this CDR3 too. The V call is TRBV30, the J call TRBJ1-2; 7 nucleotides agree with TRBD1. Losses at the gene ends were 5 bases for V and 5 bases for J; bases not matched to a gene: 5. The germline CDR1 and CDR2 sequences are GTSNPN and SVGIG (reference sequence). CDR3 length equals 12 residues. The CDR3, as DNA: TGTGCCTGGGGGAGACAGGGTTATGGCTACACCTTC. Translating gives CAWGRQGYGYTF. The full variable domain, with the rest looked up from reference TRBV30 and TRBJ1-2, is SQTIHQWPATLVQPVGSPLSLECTVEGTSNPNLYWYRQAAGRGLQLLFYSVGIGQISSEVPQNLSASRPQDRQFILSSKKLLLSDSGFYLCAWGRQGYGYTFGSGTRLTVV.

The rearrangement joins TRBV30 to TRBJ2-5, with 14 bases aligning to TRBD2. This CDR3 has 15 amino acids. The V gene's germline CDR1 is GTSNPN and CDR2 SVGIG (reference sequence). Unmatched junction bases numbered 5, after V lost 2 bases and J lost 6 bases. The CDR3 region has the DNA TGTGCCTGGAGTCCGACTAGCGGGGGGGCGAAGACCCAGTACTTC. Its translation is CAWSPTSGGAKTQYF.

The chain uses TRBV7-2 and TRBJ2-7; no firm D call. V shed 5 bases and J shed 5 bases, with 19 bases lying between them. CDR1 and CDR2 from the germline V gene are SGHTA and FQGNSA. The length of the CDR3 is 15 residues. CDR3 coding DNA: TGTGCCAGCAGCCTCCGGATAAGCGAGGTCCACGAGCAGTACTTC. This sequence encodes CASSLRISEVHEQYF. Full variable domain (missing parts from reference TRBV7-2 and TRBJ2-7): GAGVSQSPSNKVTEKGKDVELRCDPISGHTALYWYRQSLGQGLEFLIYFQGNSAPDKSGLPSDRFSAERTGGSVSTLTIQRTQQEDSAVYLCASSLRISEVHEQYFGPGTRLTVT.